The present entry profiles one TCR beta chain with its context. The sample comes from a study of shared clonotypes between healthy human individuals. V was clipped by 1 base and J by 1 base, with 11 bases between them. The CDR3 runs to 15 residues. CDR1 is SGHDN, CDR2 FVKESK, per germline. Repertoires were generated with immunoSEQ multiplex PCR, while TCRdb's copy carries only in-frame clones and drops some. The sample lists 470,000 or so clones; 65% to 85% were seen once. The sequence came from a woman aged 35 to 49 in good health. Some clones in this sample may be carry-over from other donors' samples. The source material was PBMCs. The chain couples TRBV14 to TRBJ2-7; D is ambiguous. Written as DNA, the CDR3 is TGTGCCAGCAGCCAAGTCTTAGTAGGGTCCTACGAGCAGTACTTC. Translation: CASSQVLVGSYEQYF.